This entry concerns a single T cell receptor beta chain. The data derive from a study of blood T cell repertoires in COVID-19. Clones were sequenced by immunoSEQ multiplex PCR, and TCRdb holds only the in-frame ones, with some missing. The sample carries around 280,000 clones, 70% to 90% recorded once. Source material: peripheral blood. The receptor comes from a woman in her twenties or thirties who had recovered from COVID-19.

The DNA of the CDR3 is TGTGCCAGCAGTTCGCACGGGGGCACTGAAGCTTTCTTT. It yields the protein CASSSHGGTEAFF. V usage is TRBV27 and J usage is TRBJ1-1; TRBD1 might be the D (5 bases). Trimming removed 4 bases at V and 4 bases at J, with 10 bases between. The CDR3 has 13 residues. Per germline, CDR1 MNHEY and CDR2 SMNVEV (reference sequence).